Listed here are 30 T cell receptor beta chains from one sample, sequenced in a study of shared clonotypes between healthy human individuals (dated by TCRdb to 2020 to 2021). CD8 naive samples were obtained by positive selection for CCR7 among CD45RO-negative cells, yielding a CD45RA+CCR7+ population from which TemRA cells were excluded. The library was generated by the immunoSEQ multiplex PCR assay. Sourced from immuneACCESS, this table was stored by TCRdb with only in-frame sequences that have V and J called. A share of the clones is absent; for the studies checked, an unresolved V gene accounts for under half, and the remainder has no known explanation. Recorded for this sample are roughly 1,800,000 clones; just under 95% of them occurred a single time. The ten largest clones capture 0.9% to 1.5% of the sample. Sequencing was done on a sample of naive CD8+ T cells sorted from blood. What this sample's cell subset or site label stands for: CD45RA+CCR7+. All receptors derive from a man aged 18-30 years in good health.

This clone showed up just once. The chain couples TRBV27 to TRBJ2-5; the D is unclear. V dropped 5 bases and J dropped 4 bases, with 11 bases sitting between them. CDR3 size: 13 residues. In germline, CDR1 is MNHEY, CDR2 SMNVEV (reference sequence). CDR3 nucleotides: TGTGCCAGCAGTCCCCGAATGGGAGAGACCCAGTACTTC. Its translation: CASSPRMGETQYF.

CDR3 in DNA: TGTGCCAGCAGTAAGACAGATATCAATGAGCAGTTCTTC. Translating gives CASSKTDINEQFF. The chain recombines TRBV6-1 with TRBJ2-1; tentatively, D is TRBD1 (5 bases). CDR3 length equals 13 residues. V gave up 5 bases and J gave up 6 bases, with 11 bases separating them. The germline CDR1 and CDR2 sequences are MNHNS and SASEGT.

This clone has just a few counts. The chain is built from TRBV4-1 and TRBJ1-5; TRBD1 aligns across 7 bases. Germline V gives CDR1 MGHRA, CDR2 YSYEKL. Trimming removed 3 bases from V and 7 bases from J; junction bases left unmatched: 9. The CDR3 has 15 amino acids. The CDR3 bases are TGCGCCAGCAGCCAGAATGAGGGGGCCAACCAGCCCCAGCATTTT. Protein: CASSQNEGANQPQHF.

The V gene is TRBV5-1, the J gene TRBJ1-2; a weak D match, TRBD1 (5 bases). The V end lost 4 bases, the J end lost 4 bases, and 17 bases lay between the germline ends. The germline V gene has CDR1 SGHRS and CDR2 YFSETQ. This CDR3 contains 15 residues. CDR3: CASSPVLEDIYGYTF. CDR3 nucleotides: TGCGCCAGCAGCCCGGTTTTGGAGGACATCTATGGCTACACCTTC.

V and J are TRBV5-1 and TRBJ1-1; D unclear. CDR3 length: 14 amino acids. The germline CDR1 and CDR2 sequences are SGHRS and YFSETQ. V lost 0 bases to trimming and J lost 4 bases, with 10 bases between them. CDR3 bases: TGCGCCAGCAGCTTGGCGGCCGGGCGCACTGAAGCTTTCTTT. Protein product: CASSLAAGRTEAFF.

The chain is built from TRBV5-6 and TRBJ2-7; 7 bases line up with TRBD1. Per the germline V gene, CDR1 is SGHDT and CDR2 is YYEEEE. V dropped 4 bases and J dropped 0; count of bases not matched to a gene: 4. The CDR3 loop spans 14 amino acids. CDR3 sequence: CASSVRDSSYEQYF. CDR3 coding DNA: TGTGCCAGCAGCGTCCGGGACAGCTCCTACGAGCAGTACTTC.

This clone was seen just once. V and J are TRBV7-9 and TRBJ1-2, with D maybe TRBD1 (5 bases). CDR3 length: 15 residues. Trimming removed 2 bases at V and 0 bases at J, with 10 bases between. Germline V CDR1 and CDR2: SEHNR, FQNEAQ (reference sequence). The CDR3 spells CASSLSQGPNYGYTF. For the CDR3, the DNA is TGTGCCAGCAGCTTATCGCAGGGTCCTAACTATGGCTACACCTTC.

The sample holds one count of this clone. The chain recombines TRBV27 with TRBJ1-5; D unresolved. The ends were cut back, 6 bases at V and 10 bases at J, with 19 bases in the middle. The CDR3 is made up of 14 amino acids. Germline CDR1 MNHEY, CDR2 SMNVEV (reference sequence). CDR3 sequence (DNA): TGTGCCAGCAGCCCCACCCCATACAGTATTCCCCAGCATTTT. Encoded protein: CASSPTPYSIPQHF.

This clone appeared a few times. The chain is built from TRBV9 and TRBJ2-7, with 7 nucleotides matching TRBD2. Per the germline V gene, CDR1 is SGDLS and CDR2 is YYNGEE. The V and J ends lost 5 bases and 4 bases, in that order; junction bases with no gene match: 6. The length of the CDR3 is 13 residues. CDR3 DNA sequence: TGTGCCAGCAGTGAGGGAGGGGCGTACGAGCAGTACTTC. Protein: CASSEGGAYEQYF.

The chain has TRBV5-4 and TRBJ2-7; D assignment may be TRBD1 or TRBD2 (5 bases each). V was pared by 4 bases and J by 5 bases, with 10 bases between. This CDR3 has 12 amino acids. From germline, CDR1 is SGHNT and CDR2 YYREEE (reference sequence). The CDR3 bases are TGTGCCAGCAGCGTGACAGCGGACGAGCAGTACTTC. Translated: CASSVTADEQYF.

V usage is TRBV10-3 and J usage is TRBJ1-1; no reliable D call. Looked up from germline, CDR1 is ENHRY and CDR2 is SYGVKD. CDR3 size: 13 residues. Deletions cut 7 bases from V and 0 bases from J, with 9 bases between. The CDR3 spells CAITKGLNTEAFF. Here the CDR3 DNA reads TGTGCCATCACAAAGGGTTTGAACACTGAAGCTTTCTTT.

With respect to this clone: This sample includes further DNA sequences coding for the same CDR3. The chain uses TRBV30 and TRBJ2-7; D could derive from TRBD1 or TRBD2 (5 bases each). The ends were cut back, 3 bases at V and 2 bases at J, with 11 bases in the middle. Germline values: CDR1 GTSNPN, CDR2 SVGIG (reference sequence). This CDR3 is 13 amino acids long. CDR3 residues: CAWRGTGTYEQYF. As DNA, the CDR3 is TGTGCCTGGAGGGGGACGGGGACCTACGAGCAGTACTTC.

V and J are TRBV5-6 and TRBJ2-1; a weak D match, TRBD1 (5 bases). V was pared by 3 bases and J by 9 bases, with 10 bases between. The CDR3 contains 12 residues. CDR1 SGHDT and CDR2 YYEEEE come from the germline V gene. CDR3 sequence: CASSSGYPEQFF. The CDR3, as DNA: TGTGCCAGCAGCTCAGGGTACCCTGAGCAGTTCTTC.

CDR3 residues: CASGLWAGGTDEQFF. CDR3 in DNA: TGTGCTAGTGGTTTATGGGCGGGGGGTACGGATGAGCAGTTCTTC. V is TRBV12-5 and J is TRBJ2-1; 8 bases align to TRBD2. The germline V gene has CDR1 LGHNT and CDR2 FRNRAP. V trimming: 3 bases; J trimming: 8 bases; junction bases outside the gene matches: 9. This CDR3 region has 15 residues. Together with reference TRBV12-5 and TRBJ2-1, the CDR3 gives the full variable domain: DARVTQTPRHKVTEMGQEVTMRCQPILGHNTVFWYRQTMMQGLELLAYFRNRAPLDDSGMPKDRFSAEMPDATLATLKIQPSEPRDSAVYFCASGLWAGGTDEQFFGPGTRLTVL.

The chain links TRBV9 to TRBJ2-3; TRBD2 aligns across 8 bases. Trimming took 9 bases from V and 2 from J; bases not matched to a gene: 11. The CDR3 length is 15 residues. The germline CDR1 and CDR2 sequences are SGDLS and YYNGEE. CDR3 loop: CATSPGGAYTDTQYF. The CDR3 nucleotides read TGTGCCACATCCCCGGGGGGGGCCTACACAGATACGCAGTATTTT.

Comment on this clone: This sample includes further DNA sequences coding for the same CDR3. The chain has TRBV10-3 and TRBJ2-7, with 11 bases matching TRBD2. Germline lookup yields CDR1 ENHRY and CDR2 SYGVKD. This CDR3 region has 15 residues. V lost 6 bases to trimming and J lost 0 bases; unmatched junction nucleotides: 4. The CDR3 region has the DNA TGTGCCATCAGCGAGACTAGCGGGGCCTCCTACGAGCAGTACTTC. This sequence encodes CAISETSGASYEQYF.

This clone was seen once. V is TRBV7-9 and J is TRBJ2-5; TRBD1 matches at 9 bases. The germline V gene encodes CDR1 SEHNR and CDR2 FQNEAQ (reference sequence). V dropped 2 bases and J dropped 0; count of bases not matched to a gene: 4. This CDR3 has 16 residues. CDR3 in DNA: TGTGCCAGCAGCTTACCGGACAGGGGCTACCAAGAGACCCAGTACTTC. It yields the protein CASSLPDRGYQETQYF.

This sequence joins TRBV5-6 and TRBJ1-5, with 9 positions matching TRBD1. The ends lost 2 bases at V and 6 bases at J; junction bases unmatched: 3. The CDR3 length is 14 residues. CDR1 and CDR2 (germline): SGHDT, YYEEEE. The CDR3 protein is CASSFGTGIQPQHF. The CDR3 nucleotides read TGTGCCAGCAGCTTTGGGACAGGGATTCAGCCCCAGCATTTT.

This clone was detected only once. The chain joins TRBV15 to TRBJ1-2; tentative D call: TRBD1 (5 bases). V lost 4 bases and J lost 3, with 15 bases in between. Looked up from germline, CDR1 is LNHNV and CDR2 is YYDKDF (reference sequence). This CDR3 has 15 amino acids. This chain's CDR3 is CATSTQGGEDYGYTF. The CDR3 DNA reads TGTGCCACCAGCACCCAGGGAGGGGAGGACTATGGCTACACCTTC.

V and J are TRBV18 and TRBJ2-2; 7 bases line up with TRBD1. The CDR3 loop spans 18 amino acids. V shed 3 bases, J shed 0 bases, and the junction held 10 bases outside the gene matches. Germline loops: CDR1 KGHSH, CDR2 LQKENI. CDR3 DNA: TGTGCCAGCTCACCTTCCCCGGGACAGATATCGAACACCGGGGAGCTGTTTTTT. It encodes CASSPSPGQISNTGELFF.

The chain uses TRBV7-3 and TRBJ2-7; no reliable D call. The germline V gene has CDR1 SGHTA and CDR2 FQGTGA. The ends were cut back, 5 bases at V and 1 base at J, with 18 bases in the middle. The CDR3 has 16 residues. The CDR3 spells CASSTRTVPDSYEQYF. DNA of the CDR3: TGTGCCAGCAGCACAAGGACGGTTCCTGATTCCTACGAGCAGTACTTC.

The rearrangement uses TRBV7-9 and TRBJ2-2, with 7 bases that match TRBD1. Looked up from germline, CDR1 is SEHNR and CDR2 is FQNEAQ (reference sequence). The CDR3 runs 17 residues. After removal of 6 bases from V and 2 bases from J, the junction contained 12 bases not matched to a gene. The CDR3 bases are TGTGCCAGCAGTTCCTATGGGACAGAAATCAACACCGGGGAGCTGTTTTTT. Encoded protein: CASSSYGTEINTGELFF.

The chain links TRBV7-9 to TRBJ2-7; a weak D match, TRBD1 (6 bases). V was cut by 0 bases and J by 2 bases, with 11 bases left in between. CDR1 SEHNR and CDR2 FQNEAQ come from the germline V gene (reference sequence). The CDR3 extends over 15 amino acids. The CDR3 DNA reads TGTGCCAGCAGCTTAGCCGGGACACCAACCTACGAGCAGTACTTC. Residues: CASSLAGTPTYEQYF.

The chain couples TRBV4-1 to TRBJ1-5; a possible D gene is TRBD1 (5 bases). Germline CDR1 reads MGHRA; CDR2 reads YSYEKL. CDR3 length equals 15 residues. Trimming took off 1 base at V and 2 bases at J, with 9 bases between the two ends. The chain's CDR3 is CASSQVDTGNQPQHF. Here the CDR3 DNA reads TGCGCCAGCAGCCAAGTGGACACGGGCAATCAGCCCCAGCATTTT.

To note about this clone: The sample has other DNA sequences that encode this CDR3 too. The V gene is TRBV7-9, the J gene TRBJ2-3; 10 bases fit TRBD2. This CDR3 is built from 15 residues. Trimming cost V 5 bases and J 2 bases; bases outside gene matches: 4. Germline V CDR1 and CDR2: SEHNR, FQNEAQ (reference sequence). DNA of the CDR3: TGTGCCAGCAGCCTACTAGCGGGGTACACAGATACGCAGTATTTT. It encodes CASSLLAGYTDTQYF.

V is TRBV7-3 and J is TRBJ2-5; the D call may be TRBD1 or TRBD2 (5 bases each). With 2 bases removed from V and 5 bases from J, the gap between germline ends came to 15 bases. This CDR3 is built from 15 residues. The V gene's germline CDR1 is SGHTA and CDR2 FQGTGA. In DNA, the CDR3 is TGTGCCAGCAGCTTATTTGGGGGAACAGCGGAGACCCAGTACTTC. Encoded protein: CASSLFGGTAETQYF. The full variable domain, rest sourced from reference TRBV7-3 and TRBJ2-5, is GAGVSQTPSNKVTEKGKYVELRCDPISGHTALYWYRQSLGQGPEFLIYFQGTGAADDSGLPNDRFFAVRPEGSVSTLKIQRTERGDSAVYLCASSLFGGTAETQYFGPGTRLLVL.

This clone was recorded only once. Other nucleotide sequences from this sample produce the same CDR3. The V call is TRBV9, the J call TRBJ1-4; no definite D call. Germline loops: CDR1 SGDLS, CDR2 YYNGEE. This CDR3 spans 13 amino acids. V lost 3 bases and J 7 bases, leaving 10 bases between the germline ends. Written as DNA, the CDR3 is TGTGCCAGCAGCGCCGACGGCGGTGAAAAACTGTTTTTT. It yields the protein CASSADGGEKLFF.

Remarks on this clone: A junction boundary mismatches the germline segment, possibly from a read error. The gene calls are TRBV30 and TRBJ2-7, with TRBD1 as a possible D gene (5 bases). The CDR3 has 10 amino acids. Looked up from germline, CDR1 is GTSNPN and CDR2 is SVGIG (reference sequence). CDR3 protein: CASQGAAKTF. DNA for the CDR3: TGTGCCTCCCAAGGGGCAGCTAAGACCTTC. Full variable domain (missing parts from reference TRBV30 and TRBJ2-7): SQTIHQWPATLVQPVGSPLSLECTVEGTSNPNLYWYRQAAGRGLQLLFYSVGIGQISSEVPQNLSASRPQDRQFILSSKKLLLSDSGFYLCASQGAAKTFGPGTRLTVT.

The genes are TRBV7-9 and TRBJ1-1; D unresolved. Germline V CDR1 and CDR2: SEHNR, FQNEAQ (reference sequence). This CDR3 is 13 amino acids long. V was clipped by 6 bases and J by 1 base, with 9 bases between them. The CDR3 DNA is TGTGCCAGCAGAGACGTGCCGAACACTGAAGCTTTCTTT. Protein sequence: CASRDVPNTEAFF. Full variable domain (outside the CDR3, taken from reference TRBV7-9 and TRBJ1-1): DTGVSQNPRHKITKRGQNVTFRCDPISEHNRLYWYRQTLGQGPEFLTYFQNEAQLEKSRLLSDRFSAERPKGSFSTLEIQRTEQGDSAMYLCASRDVPNTEAFFGQGTRLTVV.

V and J are TRBV4-1 and TRBJ2-2; D unresolved. The V end lost 1 base, the J end lost 5 bases, and 8 bases lay between the germline ends. The CDR3 contains 14 residues. Germline-derived CDR1 and CDR2 are MGHRA and YSYEKL. CDR3 loop: CASSQVVGTGELFF. The CDR3 nucleotides read TGCGCCAGCAGCCAAGTTGTGGGGACCGGGGAGCTGTTTTTT.